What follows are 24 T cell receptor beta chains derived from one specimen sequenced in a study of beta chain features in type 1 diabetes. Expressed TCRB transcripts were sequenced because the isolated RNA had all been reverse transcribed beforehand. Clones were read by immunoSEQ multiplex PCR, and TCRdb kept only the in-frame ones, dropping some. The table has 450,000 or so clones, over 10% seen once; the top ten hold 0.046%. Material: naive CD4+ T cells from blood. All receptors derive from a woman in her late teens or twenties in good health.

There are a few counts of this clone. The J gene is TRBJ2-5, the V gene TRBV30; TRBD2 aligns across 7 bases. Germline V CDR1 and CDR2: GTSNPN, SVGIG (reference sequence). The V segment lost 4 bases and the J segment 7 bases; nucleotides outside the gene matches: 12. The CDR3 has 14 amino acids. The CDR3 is CAWTLGGSVGTQYF. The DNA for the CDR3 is TGTGCCTGGACCCTTGGCGGGAGCGTCGGGACCCAGTACTTC.

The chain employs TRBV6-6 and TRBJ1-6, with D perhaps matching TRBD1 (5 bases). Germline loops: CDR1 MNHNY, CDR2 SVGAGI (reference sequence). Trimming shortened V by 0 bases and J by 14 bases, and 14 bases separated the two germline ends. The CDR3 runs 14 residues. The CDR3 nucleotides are TGTGCCAGCAGTTACTCTAGGGACTCGGGGACCCTCCACTTT. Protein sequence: CASSYSRDSGTLHF.

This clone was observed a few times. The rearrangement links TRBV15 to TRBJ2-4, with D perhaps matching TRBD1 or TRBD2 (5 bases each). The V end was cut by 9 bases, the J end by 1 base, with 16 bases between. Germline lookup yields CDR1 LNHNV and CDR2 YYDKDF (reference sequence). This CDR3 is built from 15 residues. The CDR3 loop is CATTEGILAKNIQYF. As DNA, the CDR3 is TGTGCCACGACTGAGGGGATCCTGGCCAAAAACATTCAGTACTTC.

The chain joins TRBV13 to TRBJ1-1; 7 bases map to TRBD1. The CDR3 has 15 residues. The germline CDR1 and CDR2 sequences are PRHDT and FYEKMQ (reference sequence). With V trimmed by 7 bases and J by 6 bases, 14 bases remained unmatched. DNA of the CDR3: TGTGCCAGCACCTCCATCAGGGGGAGTTGGGCTGAAGCTTTCTTT. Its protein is CASTSIRGSWAEAFF.

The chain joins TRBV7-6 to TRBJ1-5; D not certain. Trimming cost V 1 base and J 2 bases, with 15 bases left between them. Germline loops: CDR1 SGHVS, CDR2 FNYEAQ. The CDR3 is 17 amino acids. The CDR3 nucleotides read TGTGCCAGCAGCTTAGAATTCCCCGGGATGGGCAATCAGCCCCAGCATTTT. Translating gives CASSLEFPGMGNQPQHF.

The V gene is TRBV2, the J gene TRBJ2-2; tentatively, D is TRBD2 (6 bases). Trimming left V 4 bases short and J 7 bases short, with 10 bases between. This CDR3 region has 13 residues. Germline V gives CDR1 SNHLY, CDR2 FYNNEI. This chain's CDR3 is CASSGEDGGELFF. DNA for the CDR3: TGTGCCAGCAGTGGGGAGGACGGCGGGGAGCTGTTTTTT.

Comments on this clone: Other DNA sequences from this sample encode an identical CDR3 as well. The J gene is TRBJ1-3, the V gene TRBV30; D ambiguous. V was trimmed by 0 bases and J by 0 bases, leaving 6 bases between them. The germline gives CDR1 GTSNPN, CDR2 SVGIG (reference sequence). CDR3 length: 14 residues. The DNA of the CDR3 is TGTGCCTGGAGTGTGAGGGTCTCTGGAAACACCATATATTTT. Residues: CAWSVRVSGNTIYF.

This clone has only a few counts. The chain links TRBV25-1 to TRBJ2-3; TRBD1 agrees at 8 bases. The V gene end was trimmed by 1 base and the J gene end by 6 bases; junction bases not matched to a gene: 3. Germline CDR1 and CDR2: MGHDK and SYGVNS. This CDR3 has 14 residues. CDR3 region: CASSEWQGADTQYF. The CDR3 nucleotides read TGTGCCAGCAGTGAATGGCAGGGGGCGGATACGCAGTATTTT.

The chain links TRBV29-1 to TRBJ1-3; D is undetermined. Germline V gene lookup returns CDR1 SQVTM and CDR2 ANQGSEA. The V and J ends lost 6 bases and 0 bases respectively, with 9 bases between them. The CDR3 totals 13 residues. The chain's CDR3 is CSVRVSSGNTIYF. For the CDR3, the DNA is TGCAGCGTAAGAGTAAGCTCTGGAAACACCATATATTTT.

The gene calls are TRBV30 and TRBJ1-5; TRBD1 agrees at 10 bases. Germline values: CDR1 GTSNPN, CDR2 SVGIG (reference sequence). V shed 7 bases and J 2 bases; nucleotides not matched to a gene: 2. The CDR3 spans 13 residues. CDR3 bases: TGTGCCTTGGACAGGGGGGGCAATCAGCCCCAGCATTTT. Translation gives CALDRGGNQPQHF.

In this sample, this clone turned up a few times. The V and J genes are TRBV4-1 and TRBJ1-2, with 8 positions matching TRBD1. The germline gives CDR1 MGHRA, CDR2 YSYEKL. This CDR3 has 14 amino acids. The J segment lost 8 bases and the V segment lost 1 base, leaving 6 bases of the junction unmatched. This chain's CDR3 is CASSQATGVAGYTF. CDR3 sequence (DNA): TGCGCCAGCAGCCAAGCGACAGGGGTTGCGGGCTACACCTTC.

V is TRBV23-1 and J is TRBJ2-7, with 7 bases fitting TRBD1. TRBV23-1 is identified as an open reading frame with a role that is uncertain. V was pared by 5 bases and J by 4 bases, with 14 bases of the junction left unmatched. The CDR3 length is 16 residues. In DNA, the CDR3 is TGCGCCAGCAGTTTCCGTTCGAGTGACAGGGAATACGAGCAGTACGTC. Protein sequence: CASSFRSSDREYEQYV.

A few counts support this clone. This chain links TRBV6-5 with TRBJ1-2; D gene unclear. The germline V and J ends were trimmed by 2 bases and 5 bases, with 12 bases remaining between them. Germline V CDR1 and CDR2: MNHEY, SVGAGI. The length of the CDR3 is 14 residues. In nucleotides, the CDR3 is TGTGCCAGCAGTTACCGAGACACCCGATATGGCTACACCTTC. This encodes CASSYRDTRYGYTF.

CDR3 DNA sequence: TGCAGTACGAGCGGGGGGAGTAACCAGCCCCAGCATTTT. Translated, it gives CSTSGGSNQPQHF. V gene TRBV29-1 combines with J gene TRBJ1-5; a weak D match, TRBD1 (5 bases). Germline V CDR1 and CDR2: SQVTM, ANQGSEA. The CDR3 runs to 13 residues.

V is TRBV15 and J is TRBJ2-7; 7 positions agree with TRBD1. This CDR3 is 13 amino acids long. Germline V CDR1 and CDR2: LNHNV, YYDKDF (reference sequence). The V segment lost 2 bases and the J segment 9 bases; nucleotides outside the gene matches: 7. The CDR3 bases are TGTGCCACCAGCAGACCCGACAGGGATGGGCAGTACTTC. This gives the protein CATSRPDRDGQYF.

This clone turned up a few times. The CDR3 DNA sequence: TGCAGCGTTGAAGGCAGGGGGCTCAACGAGCAGTACTTC. Its protein product is CSVEGRGLNEQYF. This rearrangement joins TRBV29-1 to TRBJ2-7, with 8 bases aligning to TRBD1. Losses at the gene ends were 1 base for V and 5 bases for J; bases not matched to a gene: 4. Germline V lookup: CDR1 SQVTM, CDR2 ANQGSEA. There are 13 residues in the CDR3.

The CDR3, as DNA: TGTGCCAGTAGTATGCGGGGTCTAGAGCAGTTCTTC. Its protein product is CASSMRGLEQFF. The chain joins TRBV19 to TRBJ2-1, with a possible D match to TRBD2 (6 bases). V lost 3 bases and J lost 10, with 10 bases in between. Per germline, CDR1 LNHDA and CDR2 SQIVND (reference sequence). This CDR3 has 12 residues.

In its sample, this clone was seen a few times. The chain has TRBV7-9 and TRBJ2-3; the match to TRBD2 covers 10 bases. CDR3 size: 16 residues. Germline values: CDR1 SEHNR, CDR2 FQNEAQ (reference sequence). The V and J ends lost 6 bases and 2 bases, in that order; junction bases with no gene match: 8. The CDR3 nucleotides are TGTGCCAGCAGGCGAGGACTAGCGGTGAACACAGATACGCAGTATTTT. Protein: CASRRGLAVNTDTQYF. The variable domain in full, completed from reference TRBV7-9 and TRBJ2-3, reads DTGVSQNPRHKITKRGQNVTFRCDPISEHNRLYWYRQTLGQGPEFLTYFQNEAQLEKSRLLSDRFSAERPKGSFSTLEIQRTEQGDSAMYLCASRRGLAVNTDTQYFGPGTRLTVL.

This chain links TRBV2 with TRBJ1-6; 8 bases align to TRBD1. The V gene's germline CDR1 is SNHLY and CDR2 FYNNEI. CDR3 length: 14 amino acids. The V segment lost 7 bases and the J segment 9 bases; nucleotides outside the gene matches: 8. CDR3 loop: CASTLGQVISPLHF. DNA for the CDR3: TGTGCCAGCACCCTGGGACAGGTGATTTCACCCCTCCACTTT. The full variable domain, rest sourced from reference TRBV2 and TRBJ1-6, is EPEVTQTPSHQVTQMGQEVILRCVPISNHLYFYWYRQILGQKVEFLVSFYNNEISEKSEIFDDQFSVERPDGSNFTLKIRSTKLEDSAMYFCASTLGQVISPLHFGNGTRLTVT.

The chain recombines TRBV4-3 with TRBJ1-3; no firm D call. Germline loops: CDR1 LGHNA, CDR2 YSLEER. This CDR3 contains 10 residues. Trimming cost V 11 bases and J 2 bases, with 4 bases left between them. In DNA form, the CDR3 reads TGCGCCCAGCCTGGAAACACCATATATTTT. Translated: CAQPGNTIYF.

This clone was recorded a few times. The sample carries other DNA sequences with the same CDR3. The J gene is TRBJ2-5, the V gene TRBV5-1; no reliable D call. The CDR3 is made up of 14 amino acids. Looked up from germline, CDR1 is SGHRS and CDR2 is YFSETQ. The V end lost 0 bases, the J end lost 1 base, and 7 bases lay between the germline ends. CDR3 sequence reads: CASSLVTGQETQYF. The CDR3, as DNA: TGCGCCAGCAGCTTGGTGACTGGCCAAGAGACCCAGTACTTC. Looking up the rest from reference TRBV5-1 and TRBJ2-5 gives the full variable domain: KAGVTQTPRYLIKTRGQQVTLSCSPISGHRSVSWYQQTPGQGLQFLFEYFSETQRNKGNFPGRFSGRQFSNSRSEMNVSTLELGDSALYLCASSLVTGQETQYFGPGTRLLVL.

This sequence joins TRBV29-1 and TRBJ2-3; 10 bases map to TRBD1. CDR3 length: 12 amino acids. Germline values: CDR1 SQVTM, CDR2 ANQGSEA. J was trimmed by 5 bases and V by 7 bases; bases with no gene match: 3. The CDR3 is CSADRGQDTQYF. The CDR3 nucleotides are TGCAGCGCAGACAGGGGGCAAGATACGCAGTATTTT.

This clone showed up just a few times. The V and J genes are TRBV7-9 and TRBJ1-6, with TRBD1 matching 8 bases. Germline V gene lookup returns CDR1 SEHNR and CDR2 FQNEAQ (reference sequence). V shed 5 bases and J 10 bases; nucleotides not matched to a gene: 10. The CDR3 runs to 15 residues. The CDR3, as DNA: TGTGCCAGCAGCCTGACGACAGGGGAGCGGTCACCCCTCCACTTT. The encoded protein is CASSLTTGERSPLHF.

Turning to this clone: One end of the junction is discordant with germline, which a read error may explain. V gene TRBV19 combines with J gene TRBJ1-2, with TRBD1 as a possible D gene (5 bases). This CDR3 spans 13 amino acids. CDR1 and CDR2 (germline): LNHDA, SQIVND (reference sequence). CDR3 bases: TGTGCCACCAACCCCGGGACTAACCATGGCTACACCTTC. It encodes CATNPGTNHGYTF.